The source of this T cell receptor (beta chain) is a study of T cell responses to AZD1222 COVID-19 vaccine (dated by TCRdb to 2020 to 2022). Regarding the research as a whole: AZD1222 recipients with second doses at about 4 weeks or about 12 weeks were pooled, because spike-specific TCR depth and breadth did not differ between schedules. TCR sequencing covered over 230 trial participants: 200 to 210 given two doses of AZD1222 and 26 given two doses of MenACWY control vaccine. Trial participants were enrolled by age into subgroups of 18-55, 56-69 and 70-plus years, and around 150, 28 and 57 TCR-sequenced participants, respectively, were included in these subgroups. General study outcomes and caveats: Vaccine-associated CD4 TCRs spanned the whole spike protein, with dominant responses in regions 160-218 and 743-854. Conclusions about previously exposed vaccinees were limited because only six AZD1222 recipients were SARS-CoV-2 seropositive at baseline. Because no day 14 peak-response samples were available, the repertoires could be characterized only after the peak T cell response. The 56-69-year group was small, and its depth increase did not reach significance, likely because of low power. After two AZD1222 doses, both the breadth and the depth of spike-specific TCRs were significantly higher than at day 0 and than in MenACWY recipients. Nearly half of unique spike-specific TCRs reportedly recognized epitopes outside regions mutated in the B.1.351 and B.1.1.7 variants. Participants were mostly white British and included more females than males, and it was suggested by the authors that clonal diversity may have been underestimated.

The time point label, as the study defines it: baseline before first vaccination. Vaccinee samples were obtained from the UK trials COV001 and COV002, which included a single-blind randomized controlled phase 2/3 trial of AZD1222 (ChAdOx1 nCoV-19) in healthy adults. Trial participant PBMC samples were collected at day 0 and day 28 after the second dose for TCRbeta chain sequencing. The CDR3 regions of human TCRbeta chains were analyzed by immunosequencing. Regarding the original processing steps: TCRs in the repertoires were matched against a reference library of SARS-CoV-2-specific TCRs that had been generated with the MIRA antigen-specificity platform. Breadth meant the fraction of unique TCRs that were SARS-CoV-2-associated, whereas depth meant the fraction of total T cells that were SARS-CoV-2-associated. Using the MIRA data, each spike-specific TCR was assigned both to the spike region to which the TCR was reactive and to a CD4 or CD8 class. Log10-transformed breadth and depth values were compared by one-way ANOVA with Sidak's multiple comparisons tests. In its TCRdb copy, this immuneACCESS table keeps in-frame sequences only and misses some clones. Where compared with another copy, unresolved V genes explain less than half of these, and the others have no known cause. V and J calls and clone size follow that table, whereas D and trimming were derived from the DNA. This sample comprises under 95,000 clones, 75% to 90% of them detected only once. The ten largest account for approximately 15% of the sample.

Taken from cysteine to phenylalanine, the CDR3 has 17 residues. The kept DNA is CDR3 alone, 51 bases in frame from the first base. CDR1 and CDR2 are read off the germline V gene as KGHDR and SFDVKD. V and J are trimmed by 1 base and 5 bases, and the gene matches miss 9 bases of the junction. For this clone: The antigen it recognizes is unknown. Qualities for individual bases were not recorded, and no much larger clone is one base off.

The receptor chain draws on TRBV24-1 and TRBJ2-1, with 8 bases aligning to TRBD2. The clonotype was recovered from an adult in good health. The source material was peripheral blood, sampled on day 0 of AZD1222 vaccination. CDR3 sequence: CATSDFWTGGPNNEQFF. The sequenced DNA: TGTGCCACCAGTGATTTTTGGACGGGAGGGCCCAACAATGAGCAGTTCTTC.